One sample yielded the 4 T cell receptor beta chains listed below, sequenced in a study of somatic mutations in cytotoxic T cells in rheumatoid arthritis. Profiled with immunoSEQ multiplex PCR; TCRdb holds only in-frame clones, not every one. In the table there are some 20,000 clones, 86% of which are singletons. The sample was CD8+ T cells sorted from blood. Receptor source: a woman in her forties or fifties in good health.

The CDR3: CASSDGAGEDNEQFF. Here the CDR3 DNA reads TGTGCCAGCAGTGACGGAGCAGGGGAGGACAATGAGCAGTTCTTC. V usage is TRBV6-4 and J usage is TRBJ2-1, with D perhaps given as TRBD1 or TRBD2 (6 bases each). The CDR3 spans 15 residues. CDR1 and CDR2 from the germline V gene are MRHNA and SNTAGT. V lost 2 bases and J 5 bases, leaving 13 bases between the germline ends.

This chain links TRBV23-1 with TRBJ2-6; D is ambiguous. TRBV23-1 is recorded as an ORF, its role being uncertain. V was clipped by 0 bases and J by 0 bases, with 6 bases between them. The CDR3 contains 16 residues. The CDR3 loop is CASSQSGGSGANVLTF. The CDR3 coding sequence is TGCGCCAGCAGTCAATCGGGCGGCTCTGGGGCCAACGTCCTGACTTTC.

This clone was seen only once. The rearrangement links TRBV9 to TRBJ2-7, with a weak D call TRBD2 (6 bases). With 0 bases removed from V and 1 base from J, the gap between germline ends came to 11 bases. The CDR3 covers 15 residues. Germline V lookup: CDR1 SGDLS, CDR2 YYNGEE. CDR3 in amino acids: CASSVGLGGSYEQYF. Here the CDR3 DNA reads TGTGCCAGCAGCGTAGGGCTGGGGGGTTCCTACGAGCAGTACTTC.

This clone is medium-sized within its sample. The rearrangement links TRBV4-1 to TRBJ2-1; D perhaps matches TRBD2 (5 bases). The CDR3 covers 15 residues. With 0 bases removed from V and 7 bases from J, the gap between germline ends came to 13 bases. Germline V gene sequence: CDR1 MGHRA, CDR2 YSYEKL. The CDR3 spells CASSQEGTRFNEQFF. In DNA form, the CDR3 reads TGCGCCAGCAGCCAAGAGGGTACTAGATTTAATGAGCAGTTCTTC.